This is a list of T cell receptor beta chains from one sample in a study of identical twins. TCRdb itself ran the 5' RACE reads through MiXCR, one entry per CDR3 protein. The repertoire includes 1,800,000 or so distinct CDR3 sequences, under 35% of them detected once, and about 0.3% sits in the top ten. The material sequenced was cord blood. Source of these receptors: a newborn girl in good health. Each CDR3 is given with its conserved first and last residue. The D gene is left open where the match is weak. Where a row states a size, it is once, few, many or the class of an expanded clone; other rows omit it.

TRBV28	.	few	TRBJ2-1	CASSIGLGDEQFF	TGTGCCAGCAGTATAGGGTTAGGGGATGAGCAGTTCTTC
TRBV25-1	.	.	TRBJ1-5	CASSELSRNQPQHF	TGTGCCAGCAGTGAATTGAGTCGGAATCAGCCCCAGCATTTT
TRBV28	.	many	TRBJ2-3	CASTLRKTPPDTQYF	TGTGCCAGCACCTTAAGGAAGACTCCTCCGGATACGCAGTATTTT
TRBV12-3/TRBV12-4	.	once	TRBJ1-5	CAIGVCRDGYSNQPQHF	TGTGCCATCGGGGTTTGTCGGGACGGCTATAGCAATCAGCCCCAGCATTTT
TRBV7-2	TRBD1	many	TRBJ2-7	CASSPDRGRNEQYF	TGTGCCAGCAGCCCGGACAGGGGGCGGAACGAGCAGTACTTC
TRBV20-1	TRBD2	few	TRBJ2-7	CSALPGLASYEQYF	TGCAGTGCCCTACCGGGACTAGCTTCCTACGAGCAGTACTTC
TRBV24-1	TRBD1	.	TRBJ2-3	CATSDLGRGPDTQYF	TGTGCCACCAGTGATTTGGGCAGGGGGCCTGATACGCAGTATTTT
TRBV5-1	TRBD1	.	TRBJ1-2	CASSSDRQGDGYTF	TGCGCCAGCAGCTCGGACCGACAGGGGGATGGCTACACCTTC
TRBV27	.	.	TRBJ1-5	CASSSRSIGGNQPQHF	TGTGCCAGCAGTTCACGTAGCATTGGGGGCAACCAGCCCCAGCATTTT
TRBV3-1	TRBD2	.	TRBJ2-7	CASSQVNRGLAGGYEQYF	TGTGCCAGCAGCCAAGTTAATAGGGGACTAGCGGGGGGCTACGAGCAGTACTTC
TRBV10-3	.	few	TRBJ1-6	CAIKGDPGLSPLHF	TGTGCCATCAAAGGGGATCCGGGACTATCACCCCTCCACTTT
TRBV20-1	.	few	TRBJ2-5	CSATHGDWETQYF	TGCAGTGCCACCCATGGTGATTGGGAGACCCAGTACTTC
TRBV28	TRBD2	.	TRBJ2-5	CASRGGLAYNEQYF	TGTGCCAGCAGGGGTGGACTAGCCTACAATGAGCAGTACTTC
TRBV6-5	TRBD2	.	TRBJ2-7	CATRAGGITYEQYF	TGTGCCACCCGGGCGGGGGGGATTACCTACGAGCAGTACTTC
TRBV5-1	.	.	TRBJ1-2	CASSLATGYYGYTF	TGCGCCAGCAGCTTGGCCACAGGGTACTATGGCTACACCTTC
TRBV20-1	TRBD1	few	TRBJ2-7	CSAIRGQIYEQYF	TGCAGTGCTATCAGGGGGCAGATCTACGAGCAGTACTTC
TRBV4-1	.	few	TRBJ2-7	CASSQLALYNEQYF	TGCGCCAGCAGCCAGCTAGCGCTTTACAATGAGCAGTACTTC
TRBV13	TRBD2	.	TRBJ2-7	CASRELSGGPPNEQYF	TGTGCCAGCAGAGAACTAAGCGGGGGGCCCCCAAATGAGCAGTACTTC
TRBV12-3/TRBV12-4	.	few	TRBJ1-1	CASGRARNTEAFF	TGTGCCAGCGGAAGGGCTAGGAACACTGAAGCTTTCTTT
TRBV5-4	.	few	TRBJ2-4	CASSAREAKNIQYF	TGTGCCAGCAGCGCAAGGGAGGCCAAAAACATTCAGTACTTC
TRBV20-1	.	few	TRBJ1-4	CSARAGGINEKLFF	TGCAGTGCTAGAGCCGGGGGCATTAATGAAAAACTGTTTTTT
TRBV5-1	TRBD2	few	TRBJ2-4	CASSLVLRLAGDEQYF	TGCGCCAGCAGCTTGGTACTGAGGCTAGCGGGGGATGAGCAGTACTTC
TRBV20-1	TRBD1	many	TRBJ2-7	CSARVGTGAYEQYF	TGCAGTGCTAGAGTAGGGACAGGGGCTTACGAGCAGTACTTC